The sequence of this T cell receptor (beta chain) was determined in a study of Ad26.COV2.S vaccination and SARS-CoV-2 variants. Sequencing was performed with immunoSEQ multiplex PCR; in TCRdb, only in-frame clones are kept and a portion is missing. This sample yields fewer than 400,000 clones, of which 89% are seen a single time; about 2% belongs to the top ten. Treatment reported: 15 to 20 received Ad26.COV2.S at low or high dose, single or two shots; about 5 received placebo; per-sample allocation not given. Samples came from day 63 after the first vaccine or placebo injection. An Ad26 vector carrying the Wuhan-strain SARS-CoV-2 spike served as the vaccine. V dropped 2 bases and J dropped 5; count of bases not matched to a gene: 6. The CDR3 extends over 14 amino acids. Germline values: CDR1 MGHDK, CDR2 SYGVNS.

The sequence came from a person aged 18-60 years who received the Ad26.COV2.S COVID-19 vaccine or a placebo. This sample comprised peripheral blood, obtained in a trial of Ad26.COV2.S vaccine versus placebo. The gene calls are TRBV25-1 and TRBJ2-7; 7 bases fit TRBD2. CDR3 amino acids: CASSERAGVHEQYF. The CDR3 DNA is TGTGCCAGCAGTGAACGGGCGGGAGTCCACGAGCAGTACTTC.